The 28 T cell receptor beta chains reported below all come from one sample, sequenced in a study of PD-1 blockade in classical Hodgkin lymphoma (dated by TCRdb to the early 2020s). The method was the immunoSEQ multiplex PCR assay. The table was pulled from immuneACCESS by TCRdb, which kept in-frame rearrangements only. Such tables lose some clones; where checked, under half of the loss comes from unresolved V genes, and the rest has no known cause. The sample profile shows about 30,000 clones; approximately 80% of them were found once. Together, the top ten hold about 32% of the sample. The meaning of the sample's time point label: cycle 2 day 1 (C2D1) of nivolumab. Every trial patient had relapsed following autologous stem cell transplantation, and prior brentuximab vedotin exposure was what differed among cohorts A, B and C. Sequencing used peripheral blood mononuclear cells (PBMCs), obtained before the second cycle of nivolumab. The source is a human donor with classical Hodgkin lymphoma.

The V gene is TRBV6-4, the J gene TRBJ2-2; 9 positions agree with TRBD1. After removal of 5 bases from V and 6 bases from J, the junction contained 10 bases not matched to a gene. Germline CDR1 MRHNA, CDR2 SNTAGT. The CDR3 loop spans 16 amino acids. DNA for the CDR3: TGTGCCAGCAGTTATTTACAGGGGGCGACGCCCGGGGAGCTGTTTTTT. Translated: CASSYLQGATPGELFF.

This sequence joins TRBV19 and TRBJ1-5, with D perhaps TRBD1 (6 bases). This CDR3 is 16 amino acids long. Trimming left V 3 bases short and J 2 bases short, with 14 bases between. Germline CDR1 and CDR2: LNHDA and SQIVND (reference sequence). CDR3 DNA: TGTGCCAGTAGTATCGGGGGCCTTGGAGGCAATCAGCCCCAGCATTTT. It specifies CASSIGGLGGNQPQHF.

This clone was picked up a small number of times. This chain connects TRBV30 to TRBJ2-2; D ambiguous. The germline V and J ends were trimmed by 2 bases and 7 bases, with 5 bases remaining between them. Germline V gene sequence: CDR1 GTSNPN, CDR2 SVGIG (reference sequence). The CDR3 extends over 11 amino acids. The CDR3 DNA reads TGTGCCTGGAGTAGAAACGGGGAGCTGTTTTTT. This translates into CAWSRNGELFF. Together with reference TRBV30 and TRBJ2-2, the CDR3 gives the full variable domain: SQTIHQWPATLVQPVGSPLSLECTVEGTSNPNLYWYRQAAGRGLQLLFYSVGIGQISSEVPQNLSASRPQDRQFILSSKKLLLSDSGFYLCAWSRNGELFFGEGSRLTVL.

J is TRBJ1-1 and V is TRBV6-6, with a possible D match to TRBD1 (5 bases). The CDR3 is 14 amino acids. Between the trimmed V and J ends, which lost 10 bases and 6 bases, there was a span of 21 bases. CDR1 is MNHNY, CDR2 SVGAGI, per germline (reference sequence). The CDR3 loop reads CATRSGTLTSEAFF. In DNA form, the CDR3 reads TGTGCCACCCGCTCCGGGACCCTTACCTCTGAAGCTTTCTTT.

This clone appeared once. This rearrangement joins TRBV27 to TRBJ2-7; TRBD2 agrees at 8 bases. CDR1 is MNHEY and CDR2 is SMNVEV in the germline V gene (reference sequence). Losses at the gene ends were 5 bases for V and 4 bases for J; bases not matched to a gene: 16. This CDR3 region has 17 residues. The CDR3 sequence is CASSPSLGSGAPYEQYF. CDR3 bases: TGTGCCAGCAGTCCTAGCCTGGGTAGCGGGGCCCCTTACGAGCAGTACTTC.

V is TRBV28 and J is TRBJ2-7, with D tentatively TRBD1 or TRBD2 (5 bases each). Between the trimmed V and J ends, which lost 5 bases and 4 bases, there was a span of 15 bases. The germline gives CDR1 MDHEN, CDR2 SYDVKM. This CDR3 has 14 residues. CDR3 sequence: CASSVGALGYEQYF. In DNA form, the CDR3 reads TGTGCCAGCAGTGTCGGGGCCCTGGGTTACGAGCAGTACTTC.

The V call is TRBV30, the J call TRBJ2-1; the D is unclear. The CDR3 runs to 14 residues. Trimming took 4 bases from V and 6 from J, leaving 16 bases between them. CDR1 GTSNPN and CDR2 SVGIG come from the germline V gene (reference sequence). The CDR3 loop reads CAWTLAPGLNEQFF. The CDR3 coding sequence is TGTGCCTGGACCCTCGCCCCCGGCCTCAATGAGCAGTTCTTC.

The J gene is TRBJ1-1, the V gene TRBV18; weak D call: TRBD1 (6 bases). V was shortened by 3 bases and J by 1 base, with 6 bases between the two germline ends. The CDR3 has 13 amino acids. Germline V CDR1 and CDR2: KGHSH, LQKENI. The CDR3 is CASSPTGNTEAFF. Written as DNA, the CDR3 is TGTGCCAGCTCACCGACAGGGAACACTGAAGCTTTCTTT.

The rearrangement uses TRBV6-5 and TRBJ1-2; D is perhaps TRBD1 (6 bases). CDR1 is MNHEY and CDR2 is SVGAGI in the germline V gene. The CDR3 spans 15 residues. V lost 8 bases, J lost 1 base, and 17 bases lay in between. In DNA, the CDR3 is TGTGCCAGCGCCGGAAGGGGGAATAGTAACTATGGCTACACCTTC. Translating gives CASAGRGNSNYGYTF.

The chain uses TRBV6-5 and TRBJ1-1; the match to TRBD1 covers 11 bases. CDR1 and CDR2 from the germline V gene are MNHEY and SVGAGI. V gave up 2 bases and J gave up 3 bases; unmatched junction bases: 2. This CDR3 comprises 15 residues. The CDR3, as DNA: TGTGCCAGCAGTTACGGGGACAGGGGGTACACTGAAGCTTTCTTT. The encoded protein is CASSYGDRGYTEAFF.

This chain uses TRBV23-1 with TRBJ1-6, with 7 bases matching TRBD1. TRBV23-1 is noted as an ORF with a role that remains uncertain. After removal of 6 bases from V and 6 bases from J, the junction contained 11 bases not matched to a gene. CDR3 length: 16 amino acids. The CDR3 nucleotides are TGCGCCAGCAGGTACAGGGGACATATGGGTAATTCACCCCTCCACTTT. As protein: CASRYRGHMGNSPLHF.

V gene TRBV5-5 combines with J gene TRBJ2-7; 8 bases line up with TRBD1. CDR1 and CDR2 (germline): SGHKS, YYEKEE (reference sequence). This CDR3 is 17 amino acids long. J lost 2 bases, V lost 0 bases, and 10 bases had no gene match. The DNA of the CDR3 is TGTGCCAGCAGCTTGGTCCTAATCGCAGGGGGCACCTACGAGCAGTACTTC. This gives the protein CASSLVLIAGGTYEQYF.

V and J are TRBV7-2 and TRBJ1-2; D perhaps matches TRBD1 (6 bases). Germline assignment: CDR1 SGHTA and CDR2 FQGNSA. Trimming took 6 bases from V and 8 from J, leaving 13 bases between them. This CDR3 comprises 12 residues. Here the CDR3 reads CASRERGMGYTF. Here the CDR3 DNA reads TGTGCCAGCAGGGAAAGGGGGATGGGCTACACCTTC.

The chain uses TRBV18 and TRBJ2-4; D unclear. This CDR3 contains 17 residues. The V and J ends lost 0 bases and 8 bases respectively, with 20 bases between them. The germline CDR1 and CDR2 sequences are KGHSH and LQKENI. CDR3 DNA sequence: TGTGCCAGCTCACCACCCTCCGGCGGCAGCAGAAAGGACATTCAGTACTTC. Its translation: CASSPPSGGSRKDIQYF. Combining the CDR3 with reference TRBV18 and TRBJ2-4 gives the whole variable domain NAGVMQNPRHLVRRRGQEARLRCSPMKGHSHVYWYRQLPEEGLKFMVYLQKENIIDESGMPKERFSAEFPKEGPSILRIQQVVRGDSAAYFCASSPPSGGSRKDIQYFGAGTRLSVL.

This clone has only one observation. This chain uses TRBV30 with TRBJ2-2; D unresolved. V was shortened by 0 bases and J by 0 bases, with 5 bases between the two germline ends. Germline-derived CDR1 and CDR2 are GTSNPN and SVGIG (reference sequence). CDR3 length: 14 amino acids. This CDR3 reads CAWSVDSNTGELFF. CDR3 DNA sequence: TGTGCCTGGAGTGTAGACTCGAACACCGGGGAGCTGTTTTTT.

This clone was counted a single time. The chain couples TRBV6-5 to TRBJ2-7; the match to TRBD1 covers 9 bases. J lost 7 bases, V lost 0 bases, and 10 bases had no gene match. The length of the CDR3 is 16 residues. From germline, CDR1 is MNHEY and CDR2 SVGAGI. The CDR3 region is CASSYSTFGQGYEQYF. Written as DNA, the CDR3 is TGTGCCAGCAGTTACTCGACATTTGGACAGGGGTATGAGCAGTACTTC.

The rearrangement joins TRBV14 to TRBJ1-1, with a tentative D call TRBD1 (5 bases). This CDR3 comprises 17 residues. V lost 4 bases and J lost 7, with 25 bases in between. Germline values: CDR1 SGHDN, CDR2 FVKESK. CDR3 bases: TGTGCCAGCAGCCGACGGGGGGGTAAAGGGCACCATTTTGAAGCTTTCTTT. This codes for CASSRRGGKGHHFEAFF.

The sample holds a few counts of this clone. This chain joins TRBV5-6 and TRBJ1-2, with a tentative D call TRBD1 (6 bases). V was shortened by 1 base and J by 8 bases, with 15 bases between the two germline ends. The germline gives CDR1 SGHDT, CDR2 YYEEEE. The CDR3 extends over 14 amino acids. The CDR3: CASSLNLQGIGYTF. The CDR3, as DNA: TGTGCCAGCAGCTTGAACCTTCAGGGGATCGGCTACACCTTC.

The rearrangement uses TRBV7-6 and TRBJ2-3; no reliable D call. The V end was cut by 5 bases, the J end by 2 bases, with 8 bases between. Germline-derived CDR1 and CDR2 are SGHVS and FNYEAQ. The CDR3 has 13 residues. The CDR3: CASSAAVTDTQYF. As DNA, the CDR3 is TGTGCCAGCAGCGCCGCCGTCACAGATACGCAGTATTTT.

The CDR3: CASSFGASGTEAFF. As DNA, the CDR3 is TGTGCCAGCAGCTTCGGCGCAAGCGGCACTGAAGCTTTCTTT. The chain recombines TRBV7-2 with TRBJ1-1; no clear D gene. Trimming took 3 bases from V and 4 from J, leaving 12 bases between them. The germline gives CDR1 SGHTA, CDR2 FQGNSA. This CDR3 is built from 14 residues.

The chain links TRBV6-6 to TRBJ1-1; perhaps TRBD1 as D (5 bases). V lost 6 bases to trimming and J lost 1 base, with 9 bases between them. This CDR3 region has 13 residues. Per germline, CDR1 MNHNY and CDR2 SVGAGI (reference sequence). Here the CDR3 DNA reads TGTGCCAGCAGCCTGACAGCGAACACTGAAGCTTTCTTT. Its translation: CASSLTANTEAFF.

The chain couples TRBV5-1 to TRBJ2-3; the D gene could be TRBD1 or TRBD2 (6 bases each). Between the trimmed V and J ends, which lost 5 bases and 2 bases, there was a span of 12 bases. Germline V gene lookup returns CDR1 SGHRS and CDR2 YFSETQ. This CDR3 region has 14 residues. The CDR3 region has the DNA TGCGCCAGCAGGGAGGGGGGAACCACAGATACGCAGTATTTT. Protein product: CASREGGTTDTQYF.

In its sample, this clone was seen once. This chain joins TRBV6-5 and TRBJ1-2; 7 bases match TRBD1. Germline lookup yields CDR1 MNHEY and CDR2 SVGAGI. The V segment lost 2 bases and the J segment 6 bases; nucleotides outside the gene matches: 3. The CDR3 covers 13 residues. The CDR3: CASSYRGLNGYTF. In DNA form, the CDR3 reads TGTGCCAGCAGTTACAGGGGGCTGAATGGCTACACCTTC.

The chain carries TRBV5-4 and TRBJ2-7; 8 bases fit TRBD2. Per the germline V gene, CDR1 is SGHNT and CDR2 is YYREEE (reference sequence). The J segment lost 2 bases and the V segment lost 4 bases, leaving 5 bases of the junction unmatched. There are 14 residues in the CDR3. The CDR3 protein is CASSPSGRTYEQYF. The CDR3 DNA follows: TGTGCCAGCAGCCCTAGCGGGCGGACCTACGAGCAGTACTTC.

The chain recombines TRBV19 with TRBJ1-2; D not certain. The V end was cut by 5 bases, the J end by 8 bases, with 12 bases between. CDR3 length equals 12 residues. Germline-derived CDR1 and CDR2 are LNHDA and SQIVND (reference sequence). In DNA, the CDR3 is TGTGCCAGTAGTCGGGCAGGCTACGGCTACACCTTC. Translated: CASSRAGYGYTF.

This clone was detected only once. The rearrangement uses TRBV19 and TRBJ2-1; 8 bases match TRBD2. Germline assignment: CDR1 LNHDA and CDR2 SQIVND (reference sequence). The ends lost 5 bases at V and 0 bases at J; junction bases unmatched: 3. This CDR3 region has 15 residues. The CDR3 coding sequence is TGTGCCAGTAGTGAAGCGGGGGACTCCTACAATGAGCAGTTCTTC. It yields the protein CASSEAGDSYNEQFF.

This clone was seen more than once but under ten times. This chain connects TRBV5-3 to TRBJ2-7; D possibly matches TRBD1 or TRBD2 (5 bases each). TRBV5-3 is assigned to the ORF class and has an uncertain function. The CDR3 length is 15 residues. V shed 0 bases and J shed 3 bases, with 13 bases lying between them. The CDR3 loop is CARSLAVGESYEQYF. CDR3 coding DNA: TGTGCCAGAAGCTTGGCCGTGGGGGAAAGCTACGAGCAGTACTTC.

The CDR3 nucleotides read TGTGCCAGCAGCATTGCATGGGGGCAGGGGCAGTACTTC. This codes for CASSIAWGQGQYF. The chain joins TRBV5-6 to TRBJ2-7; possible D gene TRBD1, 6 bases. This CDR3 region has 13 residues. Germline CDR1 SGHDT, CDR2 YYEEEE. The V end was cut by 4 bases, the J end by 9 bases, with 17 bases between.